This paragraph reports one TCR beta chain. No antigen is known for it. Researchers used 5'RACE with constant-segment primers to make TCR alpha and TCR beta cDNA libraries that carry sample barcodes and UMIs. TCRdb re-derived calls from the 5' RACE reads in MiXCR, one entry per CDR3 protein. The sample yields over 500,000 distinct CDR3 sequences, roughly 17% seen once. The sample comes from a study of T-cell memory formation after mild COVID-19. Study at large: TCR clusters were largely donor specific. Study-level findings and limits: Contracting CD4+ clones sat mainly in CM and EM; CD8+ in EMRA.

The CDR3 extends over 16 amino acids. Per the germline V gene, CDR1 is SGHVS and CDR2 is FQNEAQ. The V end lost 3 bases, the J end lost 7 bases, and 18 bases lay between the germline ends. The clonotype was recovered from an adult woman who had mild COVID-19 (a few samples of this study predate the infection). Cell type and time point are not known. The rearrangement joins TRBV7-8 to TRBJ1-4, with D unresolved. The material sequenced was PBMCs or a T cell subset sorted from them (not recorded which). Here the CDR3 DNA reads TGTGCCAGCAGCTTTGCCAGGTTTGGGCTTGGTGAAAAACTGTTTTTT. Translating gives CASSFARFGLGEKLFF. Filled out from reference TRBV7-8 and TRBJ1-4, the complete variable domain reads GAGVSQSPRYKVAKRGQDVALRCDPISGHVSLFWYQQALGQGPEFLTYFQNEAQLDKSGLPSDRFFAERPEGSVSTLKIQRTQQEDSAVYLCASSFARFGLGEKLFFGSGTQLSVL.